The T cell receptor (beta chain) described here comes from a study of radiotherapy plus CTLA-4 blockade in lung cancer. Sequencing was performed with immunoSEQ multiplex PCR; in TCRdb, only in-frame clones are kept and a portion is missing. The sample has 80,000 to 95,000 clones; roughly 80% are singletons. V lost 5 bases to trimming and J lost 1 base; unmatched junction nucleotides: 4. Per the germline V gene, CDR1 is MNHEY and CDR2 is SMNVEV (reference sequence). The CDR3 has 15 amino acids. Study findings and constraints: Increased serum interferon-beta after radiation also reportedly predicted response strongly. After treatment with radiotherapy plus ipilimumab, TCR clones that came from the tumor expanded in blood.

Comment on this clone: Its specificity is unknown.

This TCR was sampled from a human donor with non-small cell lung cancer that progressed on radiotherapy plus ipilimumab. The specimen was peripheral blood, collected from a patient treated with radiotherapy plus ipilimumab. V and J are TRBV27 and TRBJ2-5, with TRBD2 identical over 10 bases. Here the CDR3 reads CASSPLAGAQETQYF. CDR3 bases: TGTGCCAGCAGTCCCCTAGCGGGAGCCCAAGAGACCCAGTACTTC.